Below, 6 T cell receptor beta chains from the same sample are listed, as sequenced in a study of identical twins. Each CDR3 protein is one row after TCRdb ran MiXCR on the 5' RACE reads. The profile shows 690,000 or so distinct CDR3 sequences, under 9% of them singletons. This sample was also put to use in a study of yellow fever vaccine responses in identical twins.

The sample consisted of PBMCs. These receptors originate from a woman between 18 and 29 years old in good health.

This clonotype has only a few counts. V usage is TRBV7-2 and J usage is TRBJ1-3, with D unresolved. V was trimmed by 5 bases and J by 0 bases, leaving 17 bases between them. From germline, CDR1 is SGHTA and CDR2 FQGNSA. The CDR3 runs to 17 residues. CDR3 region: CASSRTDLLFSGNTIYF. CDR3 DNA sequence: TGTGCCAGCAGCCGAACGGACCTACTTTTCTCTGGAAACACCATATATTTT.

The V and J genes are TRBV2 and TRBJ2-2; D is ambiguous. CDR1 is SNHLY and CDR2 is FYNNEI in the germline V gene. Trimming left V 6 bases short and J 6 bases short, with 11 bases between. This CDR3 has 13 amino acids. The CDR3 region is CASSGRLAGELFF. The CDR3 region has the DNA TGTGCCAGCAGCGGCAGGTTGGCCGGGGAGCTGTTTTTT.

The rearrangement links TRBV6-5 to TRBJ2-3; D might be TRBD2 (5 bases). V lost 0 bases and J 2 bases, leaving 15 bases between the germline ends. CDR3 length: 17 amino acids. The V gene's germline CDR1 is MNHEY and CDR2 SVGAGI. CDR3 region: CASSYSTSGSPTDTQYF. Here the CDR3 DNA reads TGTGCCAGCAGTTACTCGACTTCGGGGTCCCCCACAGATACGCAGTATTTT.

The chain is built from TRBV27 and TRBJ1-2; no firm D call. The CDR3 sequence is 14 residues long. Trimming left V 5 bases short and J 0 bases short, with 10 bases between. Germline CDR1 is MNHEY and CDR2 is SMNVEV (reference sequence). The CDR3, as DNA: TGTGCCAGCAGTATGGACGGAGCTAACTATGGCTACACCTTC. Translation gives CASSMDGANYGYTF.

The chain joins TRBV6-4 to TRBJ2-2, with 7 bases identical to TRBD2. V lost 11 bases and J lost 2; bases outside the gene matches: 11. In germline, CDR1 is MRHNA, CDR2 SNTAGT. The CDR3 extends over 15 amino acids. CDR3 sequence reads: CAPKWAGVNTGELFF. The CDR3, as DNA: TGTGCCCCAAAATGGGCGGGAGTTAACACCGGGGAGCTGTTTTTT.

The V gene is TRBV2, the J gene TRBJ2-4; D uncertain. CDR1 and CDR2 (germline): SNHLY, FYNNEI. The CDR3 contains 16 residues. V was trimmed by 2 bases and J by 1 base, leaving 12 bases between them. The CDR3 region is CASSEIGIRAKNIQYF. In DNA form, the CDR3 reads TGTGCCAGCAGTGAAATTGGGATTCGGGCCAAAAACATTCAGTACTTC. Using reference TRBV2 and TRBJ2-4 for the parts outside the CDR3, the full variable domain is EPEVTQTPSHQVTQMGQEVILRCVPISNHLYFYWYRQILGQKVEFLVSFYNNEISEKSEIFDDQFSVERPDGSNFTLKIRSTKLEDSAMYFCASSEIGIRAKNIQYFGAGTRLSVL.